Below, 2 T cell receptor beta chains from the same sample are listed, as sequenced in a study of T cell responses to AZD1222 COVID-19 vaccine. Assay used: immunoSEQ multiplex PCR; TCRdb lists only in-frame clones, some missing. Of under 150,000 clones in the sample, roughly nine tenths were seen once. Sample: peripheral blood, taken on day 0 of AZD1222 vaccination. These TCRs come from an adult in good health.

The rearrangement joins TRBV4-1 to TRBJ2-3; 7 nucleotides line up with TRBD2. CDR1 is MGHRA and CDR2 is YSYEKL in the germline V gene. This CDR3 comprises 16 residues. V shed 0 bases and J 4 bases; nucleotides not matched to a gene: 7. The CDR3 here is CASSQDRGRGADTQYF. CDR3 nucleotides: TGCGCCAGCAGCCAAGATCGAGGACGGGGGGCAGATACGCAGTATTTT.

V is TRBV7-6 and J is TRBJ1-6, with a tentative D call TRBD1 (6 bases). V was trimmed by 4 bases and J by 6 bases, leaving 13 bases between them. The CDR3 has 15 residues. Germline lookup yields CDR1 SGHVS and CDR2 FNYEAQ. CDR3 bases: TGTGCCAGCAGCTGGACCCGGGGGCCTAATTCACCCCTCCACTTT. It codes for CASSWTRGPNSPLHF.